This section outlines one TCR beta chain sequence together with its context. These data are taken from a study of blood T cells in healthy people across ages. The CDR3 runs 17 residues. Germline trimming cut 4 bases from V and 2 bases from J; bases unmatched to any gene: 8. CDR1 is SGHAT and CDR2 is FQDESV in the germline V gene (reference sequence). PCR was performed a second time for roughly 6 to 12 cycles using a sample-barcoded 5' primer and a J-beta primer mix. MiXCR, run by TCRdb on the 5' RACE reads, gives a single entry per CDR3 protein. Found here are 1.5 million or so distinct CDR3 sequences, approximately 43% of them singletons; the top ten hold about 3.8%.

V and J are TRBV11-1 and TRBJ2-4; TRBD2 matches 10 bases. The sample was blood. This receptor was obtained from a woman aged 18 to 35 in good health. The CDR3 reads CASSYPGLADSKNIQYF. The CDR3 DNA follows: TGTGCCAGCAGCTACCCCGGACTAGCGGATTCCAAAAACATTCAGTACTTC.